The clone carrying this T cell receptor (beta chain) was counted many times. This entry belongs to a study of T cells in Graves' hyperthyroidism and ophthalmopathy. With 4 bases clipped from V and 7 bases from J, the junction kept 10 bases outside the gene matches. CDR3 length equals 16 residues. Germline V CDR1 and CDR2: SGHRS, YFSETQ. Ophthalmopathy in the patients scored at least 3 on Clinical Activity Score and at least 4 on NOSPECS grade, lasting under 3 months. Regions amplified from RNA transcripts were the TCR beta CDR3 regions. An initial round of RT-PCR targeting the TCR CDR3 relied on the HTBI primer set. A single record per CDR3 protein comes from TCRdb applying MiXCR to the multiplex PCR reads. The sample yields roughly 240,000 distinct CDR3 sequences, approximately 16% seen once.

The chain links TRBV5-1 to TRBJ2-1, with 11 bases matching TRBD2. Sequences were obtained from blood. This clonotype originated in a woman aged 18-29 years with Graves' ophthalmopathy. CDR3 amino acids: CASSATSGVYLNEQFF. CDR3 DNA: TGCGCCAGCAGCGCGACTAGCGGGGTATACTTAAATGAGCAGTTCTTC.